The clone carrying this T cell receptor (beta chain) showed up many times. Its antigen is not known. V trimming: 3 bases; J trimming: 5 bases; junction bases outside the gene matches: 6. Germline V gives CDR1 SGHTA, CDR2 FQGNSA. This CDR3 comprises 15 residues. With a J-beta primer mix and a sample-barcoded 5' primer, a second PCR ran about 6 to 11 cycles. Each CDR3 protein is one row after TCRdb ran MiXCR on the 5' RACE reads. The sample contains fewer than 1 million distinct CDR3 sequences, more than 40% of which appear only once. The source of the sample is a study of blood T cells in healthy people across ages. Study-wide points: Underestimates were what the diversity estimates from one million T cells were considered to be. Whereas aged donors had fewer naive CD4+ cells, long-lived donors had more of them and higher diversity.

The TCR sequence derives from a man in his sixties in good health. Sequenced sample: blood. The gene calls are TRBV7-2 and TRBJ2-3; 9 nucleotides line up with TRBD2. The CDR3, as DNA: TGTGCCAGCAGCTTCGCGGGGGGGGCCGTAGATACGCAGTATTTT. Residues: CASSFAGGAVDTQYF.